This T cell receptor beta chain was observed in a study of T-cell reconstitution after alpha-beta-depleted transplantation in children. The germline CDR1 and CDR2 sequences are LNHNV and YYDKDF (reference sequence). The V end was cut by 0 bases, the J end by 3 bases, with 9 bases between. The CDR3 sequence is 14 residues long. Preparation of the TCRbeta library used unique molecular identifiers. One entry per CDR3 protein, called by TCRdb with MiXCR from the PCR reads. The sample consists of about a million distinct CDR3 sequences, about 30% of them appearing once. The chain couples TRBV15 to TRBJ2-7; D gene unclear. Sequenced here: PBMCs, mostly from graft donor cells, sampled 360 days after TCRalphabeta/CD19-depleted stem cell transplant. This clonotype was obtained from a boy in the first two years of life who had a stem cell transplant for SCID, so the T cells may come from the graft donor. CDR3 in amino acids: CATSRDWYSYEQYF. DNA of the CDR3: TGTGCCACCAGCAGAGATTGGTACAGCTACGAGCAGTACTTC.